The T cell receptor beta chain described here comes from a study of cytotoxic CD8 clonotypes in ibrutinib-treated CLL (dated by TCRdb to the early 2020s). Notes on the research overall: The cohort had over ten relapsed/refractory and approximately 14 treatment-naive patients; 17 were IGHV unmutated. Partial responses were observed in 24 patients and complete responses in 2; after a median follow-up of 68 months, remission was maintained in approximately 14 patients and progression was observed in about twelve. Every sample from remission and from progressive disease was obtained while the patients were still on ibrutinib. Cryopreserved peripheral blood mononuclear cells were obtained before treatment, at response, and at either sustained remission or disease progression. Samples averaged approximately 260,000 productive templates and tens of thousands of productive rearrangements. Of the roughly 86 people in the trial, about 25 had longitudinal samples available. The response samples were drawn at a median of approximately 12 months into treatment, with a range of about 6 to 36 months.

The time point label, as the study defines it: progressive disease on ibrutinib. For TCR beta library preparation, approximately 2 micrograms of genomic DNA was extracted from cryopreserved PBMCs. Longitudinal blood samples from CLL patients receiving ibrutinib monotherapy were subjected to high-throughput TCR beta sequencing. The patients were enrolled in a single-center, open-label phase 2 trial of ibrutinib monotherapy. A MiSeq instrument was used for deep resolution sequencing, which targeted depths ranging from 1 in 1 million up to 1 in 200,000 T cells, with coverage averaging 10x for each clonotype. TCR beta libraries were generated with the immunoSEQ hsTCRB Kit. In the source study's methods: ImmunoSEQ Data Assistant and ImmunoSEQ Analyzer were used for data analysis, and V, D and J genes were assigned according to IMGT definitions. Clonality, which ranges from 0 to 1, was calculated by subtracting the normalized Shannon entropy of productive rearrangement frequencies from one. Only overrepresented clonotypes making up at least 0.05% of the repertoire of each patient were included in the public clonotype analysis. Some 13 age-matched healthy donor repertoires from immuneACCESS served as clonality controls. The source is immuneACCESS, and TCRdb retained only in-frame sequences with V and J called. Part of the clones is not carried over; for the studies checked, unresolved V genes explain less than half of this, and the remainder is unexplained. V, J and clone size derive from that table, while D and trimming were established from the DNA sequence. For this sample there are 150,000 to 200,000 clones; more than 70% appear just once. The ten top clones hold 3% to 3.5% of the sample.

General study outcomes and caveats: Clonality increased at ibrutinib response, stayed stable in sustained remission, and fell back toward baseline at progression. Public clonotypes were rare and either shrank or stayed stable during treatment, and the rise in clonality at ibrutinib response reflected expansion of private clonotypes. Sampling times were not matched between sustained-remission and progressing patients, and lymph node repertoires were not studied. Baseline clonality was found to be higher than that of age-matched healthy donors and was strongly correlated with circulating CD8+ T-cell counts.

The V and J ends are trimmed by 6 bases and 0 bases, leaving 8 bases between them. The cysteine opens and the phenylalanine closes a CDR3 of 13 amino acids. Solely the CDR3 DNA is kept, with 39 bases framed from the first base. The germline V gene (reference sequence) gives CDR1 as LNHDA and CDR2 as SQIVND. In this sample, this clone turned up once. Its antigen is unknown. It has no much larger one-base neighbor in the sample; base qualities were not kept. The receptor comes from a human donor with chronic lymphocytic leukemia. The input for sequencing was PBMCs, taken at disease progression, from a patient treated with ibrutinib. The chain is encoded by TRBV19 joined to TRBJ1-2, with an unclear D gene assignment. The CDR3 amino acid sequence is: CASRLGTNYGYTF. The DNA reads as follows: TGTGCCAGTAGATTAGGAACTAACTATGGCTACACCTTC.